The 5 T cell receptor beta chains presented below share a single source sample, sequenced in a study of T-cell memory formation after mild COVID-19. MiXCR, run by TCRdb on the 5' RACE reads, gives a single entry per CDR3 protein. This sample carries about 150,000 distinct CDR3 sequences, 13% of them seen once, and the ten largest clones take 2.5% to 3.5%. The source material was PBMCs or a T cell subset sorted from them (not recorded which). The receptors here all came from a young man who had mild COVID-19 (a few samples of this study predate the infection). Cell type and time point are not known.

The rearrangement uses TRBV6-5 and TRBJ2-5; D gene uncertain. In germline, CDR1 is MNHEY, CDR2 SVGAGI. CDR3 length equals 13 residues. The V gene lost 4 bases and the J gene lost 5 bases, with 11 bases spanning the gap. CDR3 residues: CASSLVDLETQYF. Written as DNA, the CDR3 is TGTGCCAGCAGTTTGGTAGATCTGGAGACCCAGTACTTC.

The chain recombines TRBV3-1 with TRBJ1-6; the D is unclear. Germline lookup yields CDR1 LGHDT and CDR2 YNNKEL (reference sequence). Trimming cost V 3 bases and J 14 bases, with 14 bases left between them. The length of the CDR3 is 13 residues. CDR3 sequence (DNA): TGTGCCAGCAGCCAGAATGAAGGTTTGACCCTCCACTTT. It specifies CASSQNEGLTLHF.

This clonotype was picked up many times. The chain employs TRBV5-4 and TRBJ2-1; 11 bases fit TRBD2. Per germline, CDR1 SGHNT and CDR2 YYREEE (reference sequence). This CDR3 is 15 amino acids long. V shed 4 bases and J 3 bases; nucleotides not matched to a gene: 3. CDR3 residues: CASSLLAGGYNEQFF. For the CDR3, the DNA is TGTGCCAGCAGCCTCCTAGCGGGGGGCTACAATGAGCAGTTCTTC.

In its sample, this clonotype was seen a few times. This sequence joins TRBV6-6 and TRBJ1-2, with a possible D match to TRBD1 (5 bases). The V end was cut by 11 bases, the J end by 4 bases, with 11 bases between. CDR1 and CDR2 from the germline V gene are MNHNY and SVGAGI (reference sequence). The CDR3 contains 11 residues. Here the CDR3 reads CAGGTVYGYTF. CDR3 nucleotide sequence: TGTGCCGGTGGGACGGTCTATGGCTACACCTTC.

The chain employs TRBV5-1 and TRBJ1-4, with a tentative D call TRBD1 (5 bases). From germline, CDR1 is SGHRS and CDR2 YFSETQ. This CDR3 has 13 residues. Trimming took off 4 bases at V and 6 bases at J, with 10 bases between the two ends. The CDR3 reads CASSPGGDEKLFF. The CDR3, as DNA: TGCGCCAGCAGCCCCGGGGGAGATGAAAAACTGTTTTTT.